This T cell receptor beta chain was captured in a study of T cell repertoires in cytomegalovirus infection. Study-wide background: Selection of CMV epitopes for the study included recently identified HLA-C-restricted and well-studied HLA-B-restricted ones.

V lost 1 base, J lost 2 bases, and 8 bases stayed unmatched. The CDR3 is made up of 19 amino acids. From germline, CDR1 is SEHNR and CDR2 FQNEAQ (reference sequence). This clonotype was seen repeatedly, ten times or more. Its antigen is currently unknown. Each CDR3 protein is one row after TCRdb ran MiXCR on the reads. The table has about 770,000 distinct CDR3 sequences, just under 30% seen once. Here the sequenced sample was cultured CD8+ T cells from PBMCs, taken from culture after CMV antigen stimulation. The TCR was taken from a human donor in good health (CMV status not recorded). Some clones in this sample may be carry-over from other donors' samples. This chain joins TRBV7-9 and TRBJ2-3; TRBD2 aligns across 14 bases. The CDR3 loop is CASSLDLPGLAGDTDTQYF. The DNA of the CDR3 is TGTGCCAGCAGCTTAGACCTCCCGGGACTAGCGGGGGACACAGATACGCAGTATTTT.